This entry lists 15 T cell receptor beta chains sequenced from one sample in a study of T cell changes during pregnancy in multiple sclerosis. Sequencing used immunoSEQ multiplex PCR; TCRdb keeps in-frame clones, though not all of them. The repertoire holds nearly 110,000 clones, with 91% as singletons. The specimen was peripheral blood, collected before pregnancy. The source of these receptors is a female donor with multiple sclerosis, enrolled in a pregnancy study.

DNA of the CDR3: TGTGCCAGCTCACCATTGGACAGACCTTACACTGAAGCTTTCTTT. This encodes CASSPLDRPYTEAFF. The V and J genes are TRBV18 and TRBJ1-1; D may be TRBD1 (6 bases). V lost 2 bases and J 3 bases, leaving 13 bases between the germline ends. CDR3 length equals 15 residues. Germline CDR1 KGHSH, CDR2 LQKENI.

The V and J genes are TRBV19 and TRBJ2-1, with D possibly TRBD1 on 6 matching bases. Germline V gene data show CDR1 as LNHDA and CDR2 as SQIVND (reference sequence). This CDR3 is built from 15 residues. With 4 bases removed from V and 5 bases from J, the gap between germline ends came to 15 bases. This chain's CDR3 is CASSRPGAGDNEQFF. In DNA, the CDR3 is TGTGCCAGTAGTAGACCTGGGGCAGGGGACAATGAGCAGTTCTTC.

The chain has TRBV15 and TRBJ1-2; D is unresolved. The CDR3 has 17 residues. V lost 0 bases, J lost 5 bases, and 19 bases lay in between. The germline V gene encodes CDR1 LNHNV and CDR2 YYDKDF (reference sequence). The CDR3 here is CATSRDNPSAVIYGYTF. CDR3 sequence (DNA): TGTGCCACCAGCAGAGATAACCCATCAGCGGTAATATATGGCTACACCTTC.

The sample holds one count of this clone. V gene TRBV19 combines with J gene TRBJ1-1; TRBD1 agrees at 9 bases. Trimming took 3 bases from V and 0 from J; bases not matched to a gene: 8. CDR1 is LNHDA and CDR2 is SQIVND in the germline V gene (reference sequence). The CDR3 totals 17 residues. For the CDR3, the DNA is TGTGCCAGTAGTATCTGGGGACAGGGTGCGTTGAACACTGAAGCTTTCTTT. Translating it yields CASSIWGQGALNTEAFF.

V usage is TRBV7-3 and J usage is TRBJ2-5; weak D call: TRBD1 (5 bases). CDR1 is SGHTA, CDR2 FQGTGA, per germline. V lost 5 bases and J lost 5, with 12 bases in between. This CDR3 region has 13 residues. For the CDR3, the DNA is TGTGCCAGCAGCCAGGCAGGGTGGGAGACCCAGTACTTC. Protein: CASSQAGWETQYF. Looking up the rest from reference TRBV7-3 and TRBJ2-5 gives the full variable domain: GAGVSQTPSNKVTEKGKYVELRCDPISGHTALYWYRQSLGQGPEFLIYFQGTGAADDSGLPNDRFFAVRPEGSVSTLKIQRTERGDSAVYLCASSQAGWETQYFGPGTRLLVL.

The chain carries TRBV27 and TRBJ2-7; D is possibly TRBD1 (6 bases). In germline, CDR1 is MNHEY, CDR2 SMNVEV (reference sequence). V shed 5 bases and J shed 9 bases, with 14 bases lying between them. This CDR3 has 12 residues. CDR3 nucleotides: TGTGCCAGCAGTCCAACAGGGACCGGGCAGTACTTC. This gives the protein CASSPTGTGQYF.

This clone was counted a single time. This sequence joins TRBV18 and TRBJ2-3, with 9 bases lining up with TRBD1. This CDR3 is built from 15 residues. V lost 3 bases to trimming and J lost 2 bases; unmatched junction nucleotides: 3. The germline V gene has CDR1 KGHSH and CDR2 LQKENI. CDR3 region: CASSPGTGNTDTQYF. CDR3 in DNA: TGTGCCAGCTCACCCGGGACAGGGAACACAGATACGCAGTATTTT. Variable domain in full (rest from reference TRBV18 and TRBJ2-3): NAGVMQNPRHLVRRRGQEARLRCSPMKGHSHVYWYRQLPEEGLKFMVYLQKENIIDESGMPKERFSAEFPKEGPSILRIQQVVRGDSAAYFCASSPGTGNTDTQYFGPGTRLTVL.

The chain carries TRBV6-5 and TRBJ1-5, with a weak D call TRBD1 (5 bases). This CDR3 comprises 14 residues. Trimming removed 2 bases from V and 6 bases from J, with 11 bases in between. Germline-derived CDR1 and CDR2 are MNHEY and SVGAGI. For the CDR3, the DNA is TGTGCCAGCAGTTACAGGGGTGATACTCAGCCCCAGCATTTT. Translation gives CASSYRGDTQPQHF.

The rearrangement uses TRBV7-9 and TRBJ2-5, with a possible D match to TRBD1 (5 bases). Trimming removed 8 bases at V and 4 bases at J, with 14 bases between. Germline CDR1 is SEHNR and CDR2 is FQNEAQ (reference sequence). The CDR3 has 13 residues. The CDR3 nucleotides read TGTGCCAGCGTCGCAGGGCTCGGAGAGACCCAGTACTTC. Translating it yields CASVAGLGETQYF.

The gene calls are TRBV27 and TRBJ2-1, with TRBD2 as a possible D gene (7 bases). V lost 3 bases to trimming and J lost 7 bases, with 16 bases between them. Looked up from germline, CDR1 is MNHEY and CDR2 is SMNVEV (reference sequence). This CDR3 is 15 amino acids long. Here the CDR3 DNA reads TGTGCCAGCAGTTTGAGGGGGGGCGTTGGGAATGAGCAGTTCTTC. It specifies CASSLRGGVGNEQFF.

With respect to this clone: Other DNA sequences of this sample code for an identical CDR3. The CDR3 sequence: CASSLYGEPNQPQHF. The CDR3 coding sequence is TGCGCCAGCAGCTTATACGGGGAGCCCAATCAGCCCCAGCATTTT. The chain uses TRBV5-1 and TRBJ1-5; unclear D gene. Trimming shortened V by 2 bases and J by 3 bases, and 12 bases separated the two germline ends. The CDR3 runs 15 residues. The V gene's germline CDR1 is SGHRS and CDR2 YFSETQ.

V is TRBV28 and J is TRBJ2-7, with D perhaps matching TRBD1 (5 bases). The germline gives CDR1 MDHEN, CDR2 SYDVKM. The CDR3 spans 13 residues. The CDR3, as DNA: TGTGCTGTTCGCAGGGCCAACTCCTACGAGCAGTACTTC. This gives the protein CAVRRANSYEQYF.

The V and J genes are TRBV18 and TRBJ1-1; the match to TRBD1 covers 7 bases. Germline CDR1 and CDR2: KGHSH and LQKENI. V was clipped by 4 bases and J by 0 bases; unmatched bases: 2. This CDR3 is 14 amino acids long. DNA for the CDR3: TGTGCCAGCTCACGAGGGGGCGTGAACACTGAAGCTTTCTTT. Its protein product is CASSRGGVNTEAFF. Full variable domain (outside the CDR3, taken from reference TRBV18 and TRBJ1-1): NAGVMQNPRHLVRRRGQEARLRCSPMKGHSHVYWYRQLPEEGLKFMVYLQKENIIDESGMPKERFSAEFPKEGPSILRIQQVVRGDSAAYFCASSRGGVNTEAFFGQGTRLTVV.

The chain combines TRBV7-2 with TRBJ2-1; D perhaps matches TRBD1 (7 bases). V gave up 5 bases and J gave up 0 bases, with 11 bases separating them. This CDR3 contains 15 residues. Germline CDR1 is SGHTA and CDR2 is FQGNSA. CDR3 nucleotides: TGTGCCAGCAGCCCCAGGGGGGTCTCCTACAATGAGCAGTTCTTC. Translation: CASSPRGVSYNEQFF.

The chain employs TRBV27 and TRBJ2-7; 7 nucleotides align to TRBD1. Trimming cost V 4 bases and J 2 bases; bases outside gene matches: 5. The CDR3 is 14 residues long. Germline assignment: CDR1 MNHEY and CDR2 SMNVEV (reference sequence). The CDR3, as DNA: TGTGCCAGCAGTTCAGGGGGTTTCCCCTACGAGCAGTACTTC. Protein product: CASSSGGFPYEQYF.